This T cell receptor beta chain was identified during a study of graft-versus-host responses after intestinal transplantation. The CDR3 covers 14 residues. Trimming took 5 bases from V and 0 from J, leaving 8 bases between them. The germline V gene encodes CDR1 MNHNS and CDR2 SASEGT. Concerning this clone itself: The antigen is undetermined.

Data came from immunoSEQ multiplex PCR; TCRdb stores just in-frame clones and leaves some out. Of approximately 90,000 clones listed, around 90% are singletons. Sequences were derived from unstimulated CD8+ T cells sorted from spleen or lymph node cells, sampled before intestinal transplant. The V call is TRBV6-1, the J call TRBJ1-5, with a possible D match to TRBD1 (6 bases). The clonotype was recovered from a human donor who received an intestinal transplant. The CDR3 DNA is TGTGCCAGCAGTCACAGGGATAGCAATCAGCCCCAGCATTTT. It specifies CASSHRDSNQPQHF.